These T cell receptor beta chains were read from a single sample in a study of response to subunit inactivated influenza vaccine. TCRdb reprocessed the RT-PCR reads with MiXCR, giving one entry per CDR3 protein. The sample consists of about 570,000 distinct CDR3 sequences, 10% to 15% of them appearing once. The sequences come from PBMCs from blood, collected on the day of vaccination. These receptors were taken from a man aged 50-60 years who received an inactivated influenza vaccine. The CDR3 runs from the conserved cysteine through the conserved F or W. The D gene is left open where the match is weak. Rows may omit the clone size; those that give it use once, few, many or a size class.

v_call: TRBV7-9
d_call: TRBD2
clone_size: once
j_call: TRBJ2-1
cdr3_length: 15
cdr3_nt: TGTGCCAGCACCATTTATAGCGGGACTTCCAATGAGCAGTTCTTC
cdr3_aa: CASTIYSGTSNEQFF

v_call: TRBV12-3/TRBV12-4
d_call: TRBD1
clone_size: few
j_call: TRBJ2-3
cdr3_length: 18
cdr3_nt: TGTGCCAGCAGTGTGCGCGGGACAGGGGAGGGGACCTCAGATACGCAGTATTTT
cdr3_aa: CASSVRGTGEGTSDTQYF

v_call: TRBV28
d_call: -
clone_size: -
j_call: TRBJ1-5
cdr3_length: 15
cdr3_nt: TGTGCCAGCAGTTTTGCTGCAAATCGACATCAGCCCCAGCATTTT
cdr3_aa: CASSFAANRHQPQHF

v_call: TRBV7-2
d_call: TRBD2
clone_size: -
j_call: TRBJ2-2
cdr3_length: 16
cdr3_nt: TGTGCCAGCAGCGCACTAGCGGGAGGGAACACCGGGGAGCTGTTTTTT
cdr3_aa: CASSALAGGNTGELFF

v_call: TRBV15
d_call: TRBD1
clone_size: few
j_call: TRBJ2-5
cdr3_length: 16
cdr3_nt: TGTGCCACCAGCAGGGACAGGGGAACGTACCAAGAGACCCAGTACTTC
cdr3_aa: CATSRDRGTYQETQYF

v_call: TRBV9
d_call: TRBD1
clone_size: -
j_call: TRBJ1-1
cdr3_length: 13
cdr3_nt: TGTGCCAGCAGCCCCGGGACAGAGAATCAAGCTTTCTTT
cdr3_aa: CASSPGTENQAFF

v_call: TRBV28
d_call: -
clone_size: -
j_call: TRBJ2-7
cdr3_length: 13
cdr3_nt: TGTGCCAGCAGCCAGGGGGGCACCTACGAGCAGTACTTC
cdr3_aa: CASSQGGTYEQYF

v_call: TRBV27
d_call: TRBD1
clone_size: few
j_call: TRBJ1-6
cdr3_length: 14
cdr3_nt: TGTGCCGCCGGACCCGGGACAGGGAATTCACCCCTCCACTTT
cdr3_aa: CAAGPGTGNSPLHF

v_call: TRBV4-3
d_call: -
clone_size: many
j_call: TRBJ2-7
cdr3_length: 15
cdr3_nt: TGCGCCAGCAGCCAAGAGTCTAGCAGCTCCTACGAGCAGTACTTC
cdr3_aa: CASSQESSSSYEQYF

v_call: TRBV6-1
d_call: -
clone_size: -
j_call: TRBJ1-3
cdr3_length: 14
cdr3_nt: TGTGCCAGCCGGGCGGGGGTTTCTGGAAACACCATATATTTT
cdr3_aa: CASRAGVSGNTIYF

v_call: TRBV4-3
d_call: -
clone_size: -
j_call: TRBJ2-1
cdr3_length: 16
cdr3_nt: TGCGCCAGCAGCCAAGATCTGAGGGGACGGTACAATGAGCAGTTCTTC
cdr3_aa: CASSQDLRGRYNEQFF

v_call: TRBV28
d_call: -
clone_size: few
j_call: TRBJ1-1
cdr3_length: 13
cdr3_nt: TGTGCCTCGCTGACAACACTGAACACTGAAGCTTTCTTT
cdr3_aa: CASLTTLNTEAFF